This is a list of T cell receptor beta chains from one sample in a study of CD8 T cells in ankylosing spondylitis. Each CDR3 protein is one row after TCRdb ran MiXCR on the 5' RACE reads. Counted here are some 840,000 distinct CDR3 sequences, about an eighth occurring once; the ten biggest clones make up about 0.5%. The sequenced sample was blood, either unsorted or a sorted T cell fraction (not recorded which). All receptors come from a male donor with ankylosing spondylitis. Both conserved end residues are part of each CDR3. A D gene is named only where the DNA matches it firmly. Some rows have no size entry. The others give once, few or many, or a class for an expanded clone.

>TRBV12-3/TRBV12-4|TRBJ1-1|13|.|few
CASTSRWDTEAFF
TGTGCCAGCACCTCCCGCTGGGACACTGAAGCTTTCTTT
>TRBV20-1|TRBJ1-2|16|.|few
CSASSPGKYKNYGYTF
TGCAGTGCTAGTAGCCCCGGGAAATATAAGAACTATGGCTACACCTTC
>TRBV7-2|TRBJ2-1|16|TRBD2|many
CASSSRLADTYNEQFF
TGTGCCAGCAGCTCAAGACTAGCGGACACCTACAATGAGCAGTTCTTC
>TRBV5-1|TRBJ2-7|11|.|many
CASSIRQRKYF
TGCGCCAGCAGCATTAGACAGAGGAAGTACTTC
>TRBV20-1|TRBJ2-7|15|TRBD2|.
CSARALAGGPGEQYF
TGCAGTGCTAGAGCCCTAGCGGGGGGGCCGGGCGAGCAGTACTTC
>TRBV5-4|TRBJ2-7|13|TRBD2|.
CARSPGTSGEQYF
TGTGCCAGGAGCCCTGGGACTAGCGGAGAGCAGTACTTC
>TRBV7-2|TRBJ1-2|14|.|few
CASSPDTVYYGYTF
TGTGCCAGCAGCCCCGACACCGTCTACTATGGCTACACCTTC
>TRBV6-1|TRBJ2-7|14|.|few
CASSEAGSSYEQYF
TGTGCCAGCAGTGAAGCGGGGTCCTCCTACGAGCAGTACTTC
>TRBV5-1|TRBJ2-7|20|TRBD1|.
CASSLRPRGTRQGSSYEQYF
TGCGCCAGCAGCTTGCGGCCCCGAGGGACCCGACAGGGGAGCTCCTACGAGCAGTACTTC
>TRBV28|TRBJ2-2|14|.|.
CASQGEWGAGELFF
TGTGCCAGCCAGGGGGAGTGGGGGGCCGGGGAGCTGTTTTTT
>TRBV20-1|TRBJ2-1|18|.|few
CSARSTGPKKGSYNEQFF
TGCAGTGCTAGGTCTACGGGCCCTAAGAAGGGCTCCTACAATGAGCAGTTCTTC